Detailed here is one TCR beta chain. Its antigen is unidentified. 13 Jbeta primers and 60 Vbeta primers were used for the PCR. Produced via immunoSEQ multiplex PCR; TCRdb's table is partial and in-frame only. The sample shows around 200,000 clones, around 74% of them seen only once. Looked up from germline, CDR1 is SGDLS and CDR2 is YYNGEE. V lost 3 bases and J lost 0, with 13 bases in between. The CDR3 has 16 amino acids. The data are from a study of cytomegalovirus exposure and HLA in healthy donors. Study results and caveats: Near-uniform donor sequencing depth was presumed by presence/absence analyses. The investigators catalogued 150 or so TCR beta chains as cytomegalovirus-associated. In a later analysis, at a false discovery rate of 0.05, roughly 18,000 TCR beta sequences were associated with HLA alleles.

This TCR was recovered from a female donor in good health and CMV-seronegative. The sample comprised PBMCs. The V call is TRBV9, the J call TRBJ2-1; D may be TRBD2 (6 bases). The CDR3, as DNA: TGTGCCAGCAGCGGCGGGACTGGAAGCTCCTACAATGAGCAGTTCTTC. Amino acid sequence: CASSGGTGSSYNEQFF.